This T cell receptor beta chain was captured by sequencing in a study of T-cell memory formation after mild COVID-19. TCRdb analysed the 5' RACE reads with MiXCR anew, one entry per CDR3 protein. This table has around 340,000 distinct CDR3 sequences, 15% to 20% appearing once. V was clipped by 4 bases and J by 4 bases, with 13 bases between them. This CDR3 is built from 14 residues. From germline, CDR1 is MGHRA and CDR2 YSYEKL. The origin of this receptor is a man between 18 and 35 years old who had mild COVID-19 (a few samples of this study predate the infection). Cell type and time point are not known. J is TRBJ1-1 and V is TRBV4-1; D not resolved. The sequenced sample consisted of PBMCs or a T cell subset sorted from them (not recorded which). The CDR3 sequence: CASSLPNQATEAFF. CDR3 bases: TGCGCCAGCAGCCTACCAAACCAGGCCACTGAAGCTTTCTTT.